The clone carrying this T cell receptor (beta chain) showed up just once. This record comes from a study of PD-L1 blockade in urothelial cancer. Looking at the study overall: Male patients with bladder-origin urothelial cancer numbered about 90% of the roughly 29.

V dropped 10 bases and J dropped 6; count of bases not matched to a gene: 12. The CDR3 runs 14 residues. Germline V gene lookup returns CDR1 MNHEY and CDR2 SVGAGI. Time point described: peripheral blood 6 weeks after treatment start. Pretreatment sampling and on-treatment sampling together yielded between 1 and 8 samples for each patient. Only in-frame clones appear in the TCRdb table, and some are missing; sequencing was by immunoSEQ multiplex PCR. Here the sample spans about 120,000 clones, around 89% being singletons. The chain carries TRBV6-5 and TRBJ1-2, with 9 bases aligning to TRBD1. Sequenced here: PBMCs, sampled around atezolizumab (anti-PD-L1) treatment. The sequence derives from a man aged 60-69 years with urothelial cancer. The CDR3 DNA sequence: TGTGCCACACCCGGACAGGGGCCAACGAATGGCTACACCTTC. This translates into CATPGQGPTNGYTF.